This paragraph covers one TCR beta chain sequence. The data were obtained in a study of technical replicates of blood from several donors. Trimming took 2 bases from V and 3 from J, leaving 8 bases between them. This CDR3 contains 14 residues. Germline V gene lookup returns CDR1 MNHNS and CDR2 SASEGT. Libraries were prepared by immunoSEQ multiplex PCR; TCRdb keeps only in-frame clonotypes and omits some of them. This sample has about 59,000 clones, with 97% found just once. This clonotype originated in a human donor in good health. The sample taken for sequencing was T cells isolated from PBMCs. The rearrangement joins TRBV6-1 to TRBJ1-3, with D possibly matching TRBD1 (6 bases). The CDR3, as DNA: TGTGCCAGCAGTGAACAGGGGTTTGGAAACACCATATATTTT. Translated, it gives CASSEQGFGNTIYF.